This TCR beta chain was sequenced for a study of CD8 T cells in Susac syndrome. CDR3 length: 16 amino acids. Germline-derived CDR1 and CDR2 are MGHRA and YSYEKL. V shed 0 bases and J 6 bases; nucleotides not matched to a gene: 9. Reverse transcription of roughly 0.45 to 1 ug RNA was carried out with random hexamers. From the immunoSEQ multiplex PCR reads, TCRdb called clonotypes with MiXCR, one entry per CDR3 protein. Of 160,000 or so distinct CDR3 sequences listed, around 95% were seen once; the top ten hold about 0.16%. The sequenced material came from CD4+ T cells from PBMCs. The clonotype originates from a human donor with Susac syndrome. The chain uses TRBV4-1 and TRBJ2-3, with 7 bases aligning to TRBD2. CDR3 sequence: CASSQEVQRGGDTQYF. CDR3 nucleotide sequence: TGCGCCAGCAGCCAAGAGGTACAGCGGGGTGGTGATACGCAGTATTTT.